The following is a TCR beta chain sequence with its context. The CDR3 is 14 amino acids. Trimming stripped 6 bases from V and 2 bases from J, with 14 bases between. Germline-derived CDR1 and CDR2 are MNHEY and SVGAGI. TCR beta sequences were obtained from blood CD8+ and CD4+ T cells. The patients serving as multiple sclerosis controls were treatment-naive. They had stable or active relapsing-remitting disease and fulfilled revised McDonald criteria. This entry belongs to a study of CD8 T cells in Susac syndrome. An input of about 0.45 to 1 ug of RNA was subjected to reverse transcription using random hexamers. immunoSEQ multiplex PCR amplified TCR beta CDR3 across 54 Vbeta, 13 Jbeta. A single record per CDR3 protein comes from TCRdb applying MiXCR to the immunoSEQ multiplex PCR reads. Among about 300,000 distinct CDR3 sequences listed, 85% were seen once.

The chain has TRBV6-5 and TRBJ2-7; D is perhaps TRBD2 (5 bases). The sequenced sample was CD8+ T cells from PBMCs. The sequence was obtained from a human donor with multiple sclerosis. As DNA, the CDR3 is TGTGCCAGCAGCCCGGGAAGCGGAACCTACGAGCAGTACTTC. It encodes CASSPGSGTYEQYF.